A selection of T cell receptor beta chains follows, all from one sample in a study of T-cell reconstitution after alpha-beta-depleted transplantation in children. TCRdb analysed the PCR reads with MiXCR anew, one entry per CDR3 protein. Of about 420,000 distinct CDR3 sequences listed, approximately 11% are singletons. The starting material was PBMCs from the stem cell graft donor, obtained from the stem cell graft. All receptors derive from a human donor who donated a stem cell graft to a child with acute myeloid leukemia. The CDR3 runs from the conserved cysteine through the conserved F or W. Each record gives: CDR3 length, D gene, J gene, V gene, clone size, CDR3 protein, CDR3 DNA. A D gene is named only where the DNA matches it firmly. The listing skips clone size in some rows; elsewhere it reads once, few, many or a size class.

>13|TRBD2|TRBJ2-7|TRBV29-1|NA
CSVRLAGSYEQYF
TGCAGCGTCAGACTAGCGGGATCCTACGAGCAGTACTTC
>12|NA|TRBJ2-1|TRBV12-3/TRBV12-4|NA
CASSLTPTEQFF
TGTGCCAGCAGTTTAACTCCCACTGAGCAGTTCTTC
>12|NA|TRBJ2-7|TRBV25-1|NA
CASRGQVYEQYF
TGTGCCAGCCGGGGGCAGGTCTACGAGCAGTACTTC
>13|NA|TRBJ1-5|TRBV30|many
CAWSVGDGQPQHF
TGTGCCTGGAGTGTGGGAGATGGTCAGCCCCAGCATTTT
>15|TRBD2|TRBJ2-5|TRBV7-2|NA
CASSISGRDRETQYF
TGTGCCAGCAGCATTAGCGGGAGGGATAGGGAGACCCAGTACTTC
>15|TRBD1|TRBJ1-6|TRBV20-1|few
CSAQGQGAWGSPLHF
TGCAGTGCCCAGGGACAGGGGGCTTGGGGTTCACCCCTCCACTTT
>16|NA|TRBJ2-2|TRBV6-2/TRBV6-3|few
CASKRPGLLNTGELFF
TGTGCCAGCAAACGGCCTGGACTACTGAACACCGGGGAGCTGTTTTTT
>14|NA|TRBJ2-3|TRBV6-2/TRBV6-3|few
CASSGEDSTDTQYF
TGTGCCAGCAGCGGGGAAGACAGCACAGATACGCAGTATTTT
>15|NA|TRBJ2-3|TRBV12-3/TRBV12-4|NA
CASSLAVADADTQYF
TGTGCCAGCAGTTTAGCCGTAGCGGATGCAGATACGCAGTATTTT
>12|NA|TRBJ2-7|TRBV18|many
CASSGGPYEQYF
TGTGCCAGCTCGGGTGGTCCCTACGAGCAGTACTTC
>14|TRBD1|TRBJ2-2|TRBV27|NA
CASSLYRGKGELFF
TGTGCCAGCAGTTTATACAGGGGGAAGGGGGAGCTGTTTTTT
>14|NA|TRBJ1-1|TRBV20-1|few
CSARDIRYRAEAFF
TGCAGTGCTAGAGATATCCGTTATCGGGCTGAAGCTTTCTTT
>14|NA|TRBJ1-6|TRBV7-3|NA
CASSQRKQNSPLHF
TGTGCCAGCAGTCAGCGGAAACAGAATTCACCCCTCCACTTT
>17|NA|TRBJ2-1|TRBV6-2/TRBV6-3|few
CASSFGTGVGAYNEQFF
TGTGCCAGCAGCTTCGGGACTGGGGTAGGGGCTTACAATGAGCAGTTCTTC
>15|NA|TRBJ2-7|TRBV12-5|NA
CASGSRTRSSYEQYF
TGTGCTAGTGGGTCGCGGACCAGGAGCTCCTACGAGCAGTACTTC
>16|NA|TRBJ2-6|TRBV20-1|NA
CSARSEGVTGANVLTF
TGCAGTGCTAGATCGGAGGGAGTAACTGGGGCCAACGTCCTGACTTTC
>15|TRBD2|TRBJ2-3|TRBV20-1|NA
CSAREAGWGTDTQYF
TGCAGTGCTAGAGAAGCGGGATGGGGCACAGATACGCAGTATTTT
>15|NA|TRBJ2-6|TRBV5-1|many
CASSLGRGGANVLTF
TGCGCCAGCAGCTTGGGGAGAGGTGGGGCCAACGTCCTGACTTTC
>14|NA|TRBJ2-7|TRBV7-9|NA
CASSLLEIRDEQYF
TGTGCCAGCAGCTTACTTGAGATTCGGGACGAGCAGTACTTC
>15|NA|TRBJ2-6|TRBV7-2|few
CASSLGIAGANVLTF
TGTGCCAGCAGCTTAGGGATAGCTGGGGCCAACGTCCTGACTTTC
>16|TRBD1|TRBJ1-6|TRBV5-5|NA
CASSGTSGQGNSPLHF
TGTGCCAGCAGCGGAACTTCGGGACAGGGAAATTCACCCCTCCACTTT
>13|NA|TRBJ1-1|TRBV6-6|NA
CASRPGHRTEAFF
TGTGCCAGCAGACCGGGACATCGCACTGAAGCTTTCTTT
>13|NA|TRBJ2-1|TRBV7-3|NA
CASSSHPRAEQFF
TGTGCCAGCAGCTCTCACCCGCGGGCTGAGCAGTTCTTC
>16|TRBD1|TRBJ2-2|TRBV5-1|few
CASSFPGQGQDGELFF
TGCGCCAGCAGCTTTCCGGGACAGGGTCAAGACGGGGAGCTGTTTTTT
>16|TRBD1|TRBJ1-2|TRBV20-1|NA
CSARGGTVATRDGYTF
TGCAGTGCTAGAGGGGGGACAGTCGCCACTAGGGATGGCTACACCTTC
>15|TRBD2|TRBJ2-3|TRBV10-3|NA
CAIRSQRGVTDTQYF
TGTGCCATCAGGTCCCAGCGGGGGGTCACAGATACGCAGTATTTT
>11|NA|TRBJ1-1|TRBV29-1|NA
CSVDATGIAFF
TGCAGCGTTGACGCTACAGGGATAGCTTTCTTT
>14|NA|TRBJ1-1|TRBV20-1|NA
CSASGRGKKTEAFF
TGCAGTGCCTCTGGGAGGGGCAAGAAGACTGAAGCTTTCTTT
>14|NA|TRBJ2-3|TRBV6-4|few
CASSVAEHTDTQYF
TGTGCCAGCAGTGTGGCGGAACACACAGATACGCAGTATTTT
>17|TRBD2|TRBJ2-1|TRBV12-3/TRBV12-4|few
CASSFYRDGGAYNEQFF
TGTGCCAGCAGTTTTTATCGTGACGGGGGGGCCTACAATGAGCAGTTCTTC
>14|TRBD1|TRBJ2-5|TRBV10-3|few
CAISGGQGAKTQYF
TGTGCCATCAGTGGGGGACAGGGGGCAAAGACCCAGTACTTC